Shown below are 32 T cell receptor beta chains from a single sample sequenced in a study of high-grade serous ovarian cancer treatment subgroups. Tumor samples were taken before definitive surgery or chemotherapy. Method: immunoSEQ multiplex PCR; TCRdb's copy keeps in-frame clones and lacks some. The data show approximately 4,800 clones, with 60% to 85% seen just once and 8% to 10% held by the top ten. Material: tumor tissue. The receptors here all came from a human donor with high-grade serous ovarian cancer.

V and J are TRBV6-1 and TRBJ2-6; maybe TRBD1 (7 bases). The V end lost 8 bases, the J end lost 0 bases, and 11 bases lay between the germline ends. The CDR3 has 15 residues. Per germline, CDR1 MNHNS and CDR2 SASEGT. The CDR3 is CASRRDSSGANVLTF. In DNA, the CDR3 is TGTGCCAGCCGGAGGGACAGCTCTGGGGCCAACGTCCTGACTTTC.

The chain joins TRBV19 to TRBJ1-2; 9 bases map to TRBD1. V shed 3 bases, J shed 8 bases, and the junction held 7 bases outside the gene matches. The CDR3 has 14 residues. The germline gives CDR1 LNHDA, CDR2 SQIVND (reference sequence). The CDR3 protein is CASSITGQGGGYTF. The CDR3 DNA reads as TGTGCCAGTAGTATTACGGGACAGGGCGGAGGCTACACCTTC. Variable domain in full (rest from reference TRBV19 and TRBJ1-2): DGGITQSPKYLFRKEGQNVTLSCEQNLNHDAMYWYRQDPGQGLRLIYYSQIVNDFQKGDIAEGYSVSREKKESFPLTVTSAQKNPTAFYLCASSITGQGGGYTFGSGTRLTVV.

About this clone itself: This CDR3 is also generated by other DNA sequences in the sample. This chain connects TRBV4-2 to TRBJ2-7, with D unclear. The germline V gene encodes CDR1 LGHNA and CDR2 YNFKEQ. Trimming shortened V by 0 bases and J by 0 bases, and 6 bases separated the two germline ends. The CDR3 length is 14 residues. CDR3 sequence reads: CASSQDLRSYEQYF. The CDR3 bases are TGTGCCAGCAGCCAAGATCTCCGCTCCTACGAGCAGTACTTC.

This clone was observed a few times. The rearrangement links TRBV19 to TRBJ1-6; 7 bases are shared with TRBD1. Germline CDR1 and CDR2: LNHDA and SQIVND (reference sequence). This CDR3 has 15 amino acids. V lost 4 bases to trimming and J lost 11 bases; unmatched junction nucleotides: 11. This CDR3 reads CASSTGRQGGTPLHF. The CDR3 bases are TGTGCCAGTAGTACGGGTCGTCAGGGGGGGACACCCCTCCACTTT.

This rearrangement joins TRBV5-1 to TRBJ2-5, with D possibly called TRBD1 or TRBD2 (6 bases each). CDR1 and CDR2 (germline): SGHRS, YFSETQ. There are 15 residues in the CDR3. Trimming shortened V by 0 bases and J by 0 bases, and 9 bases separated the two germline ends. The CDR3 protein is CASSLGRGYQETQYF. DNA for the CDR3: TGCGCCAGCAGCTTGGGGAGGGGGTACCAAGAGACCCAGTACTTC.

The chain links TRBV7-9 to TRBJ2-6; D not resolved. V dropped 5 bases and J dropped 0 bases, with 8 bases sitting between them. Germline V gene lookup returns CDR1 SEHNR and CDR2 FQNEAQ (reference sequence). CDR3 length equals 15 residues. As DNA, the CDR3 is TGTGCCAGCAGCGGAGCTAGCTCTGGGGCCAACGTCCTGACTTTC. It encodes CASSGASSGANVLTF.

The gene calls are TRBV4-2 and TRBJ1-4; TRBD1 matches at 7 bases. The CDR3 spans 17 residues. The V segment lost 3 bases and the J segment 5 bases; nucleotides outside the gene matches: 12. Germline V gene sequence: CDR1 LGHNA, CDR2 YNFKEQ. For the CDR3, the DNA is TGTGCCAGCAGCCACTCCGCCGGGGCCAGGGGGAATGAAAAACTGTTTTTT. This encodes CASSHSAGARGNEKLFF.

The rearrangement joins TRBV7-3 to TRBJ2-1; 12 bases fit TRBD2. Germline CDR1 SGHTA, CDR2 FQGTGA. The CDR3 extends over 15 amino acids. V shed 5 bases, J shed 7 bases, and the junction held 6 bases outside the gene matches. The chain's CDR3 is CASSHLAGGQNEQFF. In nucleotides, the CDR3 is TGTGCCAGCAGCCACCTAGCGGGGGGGCAAAATGAGCAGTTCTTC. Supplemented by reference TRBV7-3 and TRBJ2-1, the full variable domain reads GAGVSQTPSNKVTEKGKYVELRCDPISGHTALYWYRQSLGQGPEFLIYFQGTGAADDSGLPNDRFFAVRPEGSVSTLKIQRTERGDSAVYLCASSHLAGGQNEQFFGPGTRLTVL.

DNA of the CDR3: TGTGCCAGCAGCTCGCCAGGGAAAACTAATGAAAAACTGTTTTTT. Protein sequence: CASSSPGKTNEKLFF. The gene calls are TRBV6-6 and TRBJ1-4; tentative D call: TRBD1 (5 bases). The V gene's germline CDR1 is MNHNY and CDR2 SVGAGI (reference sequence). The CDR3 has 15 residues. V lost 6 bases and J 1 base, leaving 12 bases between the germline ends.

A few counts support this clone. This chain joins TRBV10-3 and TRBJ2-7; D remains ambiguous. V dropped 7 bases and J dropped 5 bases, with 12 bases sitting between them. CDR3 length: 12 residues. The germline gives CDR1 ENHRY, CDR2 SYGVKD. The CDR3 DNA sequence: TGTGCCATCATCCCTAGGCAGGACGAGCAGTACTTC. It encodes CAIIPRQDEQYF.

The chain couples TRBV6-1 to TRBJ2-7; a weak D match, TRBD1 (6 bases). The length of the CDR3 is 15 residues. Trimming removed 7 bases from V and 0 bases from J, with 16 bases in between. The V gene's germline CDR1 is MNHNS and CDR2 SASEGT. The CDR3 spells CASIPGTRNSYEQYF. The CDR3 region has the DNA TGTGCCAGCATCCCCGGGACAAGGAACTCCTACGAGCAGTACTTC.

This rearrangement joins TRBV27 to TRBJ2-5, with TRBD2 matching 7 bases. Germline lookup yields CDR1 MNHEY and CDR2 SMNVEV (reference sequence). The ends lost 2 bases at V and 2 bases at J; junction bases unmatched: 5. The CDR3 totals 15 residues. CDR3 in amino acids: CASSLKWGGQETQYF. DNA of the CDR3: TGTGCCAGCAGTTTAAAATGGGGGGGGCAAGAGACCCAGTACTTC.

This chain uses TRBV6-1 with TRBJ1-2; no clear D gene. Per the germline V gene, CDR1 is MNHNS and CDR2 is SASEGT. There are 13 residues in the CDR3. Trimming shortened V by 4 bases and J by 5 bases, and 11 bases separated the two germline ends. The CDR3 bases are TGTGCCAGCAGTGTGGTTACGAGTTATGGCTACACCTTC. Translated: CASSVVTSYGYTF.

CDR3 residues: CASSLRGASYEQYF. In DNA form, the CDR3 reads TGTGCCAGCAGCTTGAGGGGAGCCTCCTACGAGCAGTACTTC. The rearrangement joins TRBV11-1 to TRBJ2-7, with D perhaps being TRBD1 or TRBD2 (5 bases each). With 3 bases removed from V and 0 bases from J, the gap between germline ends came to 9 bases. CDR3 size: 14 residues. Germline loops: CDR1 SGHAT, CDR2 FQDESV (reference sequence).

This chain connects TRBV4-1 to TRBJ2-1, with 8 bases lining up with TRBD1. The CDR3 spans 14 residues. Trimming took 0 bases from V and 11 from J; bases not matched to a gene: 6. Germline CDR1 MGHRA, CDR2 YSYEKL. The CDR3 nucleotides read TGCGCCAGCAGCCAAGATGCGGACAGGGCTCAGCAGTTCTTC. Protein sequence: CASSQDADRAQQFF.

The chain couples TRBV6-6 to TRBJ1-2; D perhaps matches TRBD1 (6 bases). The CDR3 length is 14 residues. V lost 7 bases, J lost 8 bases, and 20 bases lay in between. Germline V gene lookup returns CDR1 MNHNY and CDR2 SVGAGI (reference sequence). The CDR3 region has the DNA TGTGCCAGCACCCGACAGGAAGGTCGAGGGGGCTACACCTTC. Its translation is CASTRQEGRGGYTF.

The rearrangement links TRBV28 to TRBJ1-2; D is unresolved. CDR1 and CDR2 from the germline V gene are MDHEN and SYDVKM. This CDR3 contains 15 residues. Trimming removed 4 bases at V and 4 bases at J, with 16 bases between. DNA for the CDR3: TGTGCCAGCAGTTCCACGGGAGGACCTTCCTATGGCTACACCTTC. It yields the protein CASSSTGGPSYGYTF.

This clone was found once. V usage is TRBV6-8 and J usage is TRBJ1-2; D unresolved. Germline CDR1 is MNHGY and CDR2 is SAAAGT. This CDR3 contains 18 residues. The V and J ends lost 4 bases and 4 bases respectively, with 25 bases between them. CDR3 amino acids: CASSLQPRCSRKTYGYTF. CDR3 in DNA: TGTGCCAGCAGTTTACAACCACGCTGCTCTAGAAAGACCTATGGCTACACCTTC.

V and J are TRBV18 and TRBJ2-1, with 7 bases matching TRBD2. This CDR3 contains 19 residues. Germline V lookup: CDR1 KGHSH, CDR2 LQKENI. Trimming at V came to 4 bases and at J to 7 bases, leaving 22 bases not matched to a gene. CDR3 residues: CASSQRQFGGSPPINEQFF. CDR3 coding DNA: TGTGCCAGCTCACAAAGACAGTTTGGCGGGAGTCCGCCTATAAATGAGCAGTTCTTC.

This CDR3 reads CAAQGGYTGELFF. The CDR3 DNA follows: TGTGCCGCCCAGGGAGGGTACACCGGGGAGCTGTTTTTT. This sequence joins TRBV5-3 and TRBJ2-2; 7 bases match TRBD2. TRBV5-3 is marked as an open reading frame, function uncertain. CDR3 size: 13 residues. V trimming: 10 bases; J trimming: 3 bases; junction bases outside the gene matches: 6.

This sequence joins TRBV7-2 and TRBJ2-7; 8 bases agree with TRBD1. With V trimmed by 5 bases and J by 2 bases, 8 bases remained unmatched. Looked up from germline, CDR1 is SGHTA and CDR2 is FQGNSA. This CDR3 spans 15 amino acids. The CDR3 nucleotides read TGTGCCAGCAGCCTACAGGGGGGACGAGCCTACGAGCAGTACTTC. This translates into CASSLQGGRAYEQYF.

The CDR3 sequence is CASSALAGGITDTQYF. The CDR3 DNA is TGTGCCAGCAGCGCACTAGCGGGGGGGATCACAGATACGCAGTATTTT. The V gene is TRBV7-8, the J gene TRBJ2-3; 13 bases match TRBD2. The germline V gene has CDR1 SGHVS and CDR2 FQNEAQ. The CDR3 has 16 residues. V shed 5 bases and J 2 bases; nucleotides not matched to a gene: 4. The full variable domain, rest sourced from reference TRBV7-8 and TRBJ2-3, is GAGVSQSPRYKVAKRGQDVALRCDPISGHVSLFWYQQALGQGPEFLTYFQNEAQLDKSGLPSDRFFAERPEGSVSTLKIQRTQQEDSAVYLCASSALAGGITDTQYFGPGTRLTVL.

The V gene is TRBV9, the J gene TRBJ1-3; 9 bases fit TRBD1. Germline CDR1 SGDLS, CDR2 YYNGEE. CDR3 length: 18 amino acids. V was clipped by 4 bases and J by 0 bases; unmatched bases: 11. The CDR3 sequence is CASSPTGQGLDSGNTIYF. Here the CDR3 DNA reads TGTGCCAGCAGCCCAACCGGACAGGGGCTCGACTCTGGAAACACCATATATTTT. Using reference TRBV9 and TRBJ1-3 for the parts outside the CDR3, the full variable domain is DSGVTQTPKHLITATGQRVTLRCSPRSGDLSVYWYQQSLDQGLQFLIQYYNGEERAKGNILERFSAQQFPDLHSELNLSSLELGDSALYFCASSPTGQGLDSGNTIYFGEGSWLTVV.

The rearrangement links TRBV7-8 to TRBJ2-5, with 8 bases identical to TRBD1. J gave up 2 bases and V 0 bases, and 8 bases lay outside the gene matches. The germline gives CDR1 SGHVS, CDR2 FQNEAQ. CDR3 size: 17 residues. The CDR3 protein is CASSLAPTGVRQETQYF. DNA of the CDR3: TGTGCCAGCAGCTTAGCGCCGACAGGGGTGCGGCAAGAGACCCAGTACTTC.

A few counts support this clone. This rearrangement joins TRBV7-2 to TRBJ2-5; D may be TRBD2 (5 bases). Looked up from germline, CDR1 is SGHTA and CDR2 is FQGNSA. Trimming left V 1 base short and J 7 bases short, with 16 bases between. The CDR3 is 15 residues long. CDR3 loop: CASSLGTDYQSTQYF. The CDR3 nucleotides are TGTGCCAGCAGCTTAGGGACTGACTATCAATCGACCCAGTACTTC.

The rearrangement uses TRBV2 and TRBJ1-3; TRBD1 is a possible D gene (5 bases). The V end lost 8 bases, the J end lost 4 bases, and 15 bases lay between the germline ends. The germline CDR1 and CDR2 sequences are SNHLY and FYNNEI. The CDR3 runs 14 residues. This CDR3 is CASAPTGGGNTIYF. The CDR3 DNA reads TGTGCCAGCGCCCCGACGGGGGGAGGAAACACCATATATTTT.

This clone was recorded a few times. The chain couples TRBV19 to TRBJ2-7; no definite D call. This CDR3 has 11 residues. Germline assignment: CDR1 LNHDA and CDR2 SQIVND (reference sequence). V was trimmed by 6 bases and J by 3 bases, leaving 6 bases between them. This CDR3 is CASSSNYEQYF. As DNA, the CDR3 is TGTGCCAGTAGCTCAAACTACGAGCAGTACTTC.

The chain carries TRBV2 and TRBJ2-2; D ambiguous. V was pared by 3 bases and J by 4 bases, with 3 bases between. The CDR3 contains 12 residues. CDR1 and CDR2 from the germline V gene are SNHLY and FYNNEI. The CDR3 loop is CASSESTGELFF. The DNA for the CDR3 is TGTGCCAGCAGTGAGTCCACCGGGGAGCTGTTTTTT.

The chain has TRBV4-3 and TRBJ1-2; tentatively, D is TRBD1 (5 bases). V gave up 0 bases and J gave up 0 bases, with 11 bases separating them. CDR3 length equals 16 residues. The germline gives CDR1 LGHNA, CDR2 YSLEER. The CDR3 coding sequence is TGCGCCAGCAGCCAAGATGGGGCAACTGCTAACTATGGCTACACCTTC. As protein: CASSQDGATANYGYTF.

Only one count was recorded for this clone. V and J are TRBV4-3 and TRBJ1-5; no definite D call. The V gene's germline CDR1 is LGHNA and CDR2 YSLEER. This CDR3 region has 15 residues. V lost 0 bases and J lost 5, with 11 bases in between. The CDR3 sequence is CASSQDRRGDQPQHF. CDR3 DNA: TGCGCCAGCAGCCAAGATCGGCGGGGAGATCAGCCCCAGCATTTT.

The J gene is TRBJ2-5, the V gene TRBV5-1; perhaps D is TRBD1 or TRBD2 (5 bases each). The CDR3 is 16 residues long. V shed 0 bases and J shed 12 bases, with 24 bases lying between them. Germline assignment: CDR1 SGHRS and CDR2 YFSETQ. CDR3 sequence reads: CASSLGDRDGLRGEYF. The DNA for the CDR3 is TGCGCCAGCAGCTTGGGGGACCGGGACGGTCTCCGAGGAGAGTACTTC.

This chain joins TRBV15 and TRBJ2-6; TRBD1 or TRBD2 may be the D gene (5 bases each). V was shortened by 0 bases and J by 3 bases, with 12 bases between the two germline ends. The CDR3 is 17 amino acids. CDR1 LNHNV and CDR2 YYDKDF come from the germline V gene (reference sequence). The DNA for the CDR3 is TGTGCCACCAGCAGAGATCTTGCGAGGGGTGGGGCCAACGTCCTGACTTTC. It is translated as CATSRDLARGGANVLTF.